What follows are 21 T cell receptor beta chains derived from one specimen sequenced in a study of blood T cell repertoires in COVID-19. The data were produced by immunoSEQ multiplex PCR, yet TCRdb's version contains in-frame clones alone and is incomplete. Among about 98,000 clones listed, 70% to 80% were seen once. Material: peripheral blood. These receptors were collected from a man between 70 and 80 years old with acute or convalescent COVID-19.

V and J are TRBV20-1 and TRBJ2-5; TRBD2 matches 7 bases. Germline V gives CDR1 DFQATT, CDR2 SNEGSKA (reference sequence). V was pared by 3 bases and J by 4 bases, with 11 bases of the junction left unmatched. The CDR3 spans 15 residues. Written as DNA, the CDR3 is TGCAGTGCTAGTGTTTTTGGCGGGGGAGTAGAGACCCAGTACTTC. Its translation: CSASVFGGGVETQYF.

The chain combines TRBV6-6 with TRBJ2-7, with 7 bases fitting TRBD2. Germline assignment: CDR1 MNHNY and CDR2 SVGAGI (reference sequence). This CDR3 is built from 13 residues. J was trimmed by 4 bases and V by 10 bases; bases with no gene match: 10. The DNA of the CDR3 is TGTGCCACTATACAAGGGAGGGAGTACGAGCAGTACTTC. Amino acids: CATIQGREYEQYF.

J is TRBJ1-1 and V is TRBV7-9; D is undetermined. This CDR3 spans 14 amino acids. V lost 1 base and J lost 0, with 6 bases in between. Germline V gene data show CDR1 as SEHNR and CDR2 as FQNEAQ (reference sequence). CDR3 sequence (DNA): TGTGCCAGCAGCTTAGAGGCGGTGAACACTGAAGCTTTCTTT. Amino acid sequence: CASSLEAVNTEAFF.

The DNA for the CDR3 is TGTGCCTGGAGCACCGGGACAGGGGACTACAATGAGCAGTTCTTC. It encodes CAWSTGTGDYNEQFF. The rearrangement joins TRBV30 to TRBJ2-1; 10 nucleotides match TRBD1. This CDR3 is built from 15 residues. With 3 bases clipped from V and 3 bases from J, the junction kept 5 bases outside the gene matches. Germline lookup yields CDR1 GTSNPN and CDR2 SVGIG (reference sequence).

This chain joins TRBV5-1 and TRBJ2-1; 10 nucleotides agree with TRBD2. J gave up 8 bases and V 7 bases, and 9 bases lay outside the gene matches. In germline, CDR1 is SGHRS, CDR2 YFSETQ. CDR3 length: 14 residues. DNA for the CDR3: TGCGCCAGCTTTGAGAGCGGGAGGGGGGATGAGCAGTTCTTC. This translates into CASFESGRGDEQFF. Drawing the rest from reference TRBV5-1 and TRBJ2-1, the complete variable domain is KAGVTQTPRYLIKTRGQQVTLSCSPISGHRSVSWYQQTPGQGLQFLFEYFSETQRNKGNFPGRFSGRQFSNSRSEMNVSTLELGDSALYLCASFESGRGDEQFFGPGTRLTVL.

This chain joins TRBV7-2 and TRBJ1-2, with 8 positions matching TRBD1. CDR1 and CDR2 (germline): SGHTA, FQGNSA. The CDR3 length is 16 residues. J lost 3 bases, V lost 2 bases, and 8 bases had no gene match. The CDR3 DNA reads as TGTGCCAGCAGCTTACCAAGGACAGGGCGTCACTATGGCTACACCTTC. It encodes CASSLPRTGRHYGYTF.

The genes are TRBV10-1 and TRBJ2-7, with D maybe TRBD1 (6 bases). Trimming removed 4 bases at V and 2 bases at J, with 15 bases between. CDR1 is WNHNN and CDR2 is SYGVQD in the germline V gene (reference sequence). CDR3 length: 15 residues. CDR3 DNA: TGCGCCAGCAGTGGGGACAACAGGGTCCCCTACGAGCAGTACTTC. Translation gives CASSGDNRVPYEQYF.

J is TRBJ1-4 and V is TRBV18; TRBD1 aligns across 8 bases. The CDR3 is 17 residues long. With 2 bases clipped from V and 3 bases from J, the junction kept 8 bases outside the gene matches. Germline-derived CDR1 and CDR2 are KGHSH and LQKENI. CDR3 nucleotides: TGTGCCAGCTCACCAGTCCCAGGGGGCCGCTCTAATGAAAAACTGTTTTTT. Protein: CASSPVPGGRSNEKLFF.

V is TRBV28 and J is TRBJ1-4, with D unresolved. The CDR3 sequence is 14 residues long. The V end was cut by 7 bases, the J end by 4 bases, with 13 bases between. Germline values: CDR1 MDHEN, CDR2 SYDVKM. The CDR3: CASTPRENNEKLFF. CDR3 in DNA: TGTGCCAGCACCCCCCGGGAAAATAATGAAAAACTGTTTTTT.

The V and J genes are TRBV4-2 and TRBJ2-1, with 10 bases fitting TRBD2. V trimming: 2 bases; J trimming: 2 bases; junction bases outside the gene matches: 12. The germline V gene has CDR1 LGHNA and CDR2 YNFKEQ. The CDR3 is 19 residues long. The CDR3 DNA is TGTGCCAGCAGCCAACCCGGACTAGCGGAGGGGGGACCCTACAATGAGCAGTTCTTC. This encodes CASSQPGLAEGGPYNEQFF.

The V gene is TRBV24-1, the J gene TRBJ2-3; D possibly corresponds to TRBD2 (5 bases). The CDR3 has 15 residues. V was clipped by 3 bases and J by 2 bases, with 11 bases between them. Germline V lookup: CDR1 KGHDR, CDR2 SFDVKD. CDR3 sequence (DNA): TGTGCCACCAGTGATCGGGCAGGACTCACAGATACGCAGTATTTT. This encodes CATSDRAGLTDTQYF.

The rearrangement links TRBV21-1 to TRBJ2-1; TRBD2, the table's D call, lacks a check against the DNA. TRBV21-1 is deemed a pseudogene. The CDR3 is made up of 19 amino acids. The CDR3 region is CASSRIRPAGGSQGNEQFF. The CDR3 nucleotides are TGTGCCAGCAGCCGAATCCGACCGGCGGGAGGTTCCCAGGGCAATGAGCAGTTCTTC.

This clone showed up just once. V usage is TRBV24-1 and J usage is TRBJ2-7, with 8 bases matching TRBD2. With V trimmed by 4 bases and J by 6 bases, 7 bases remained unmatched. The germline gives CDR1 KGHDR, CDR2 SFDVKD. The CDR3 runs 14 residues. In nucleotides, the CDR3 is TGTGCCACCAGTGAAGGAGCGGGAGTTATCGAGCAGTACTTC. It encodes CATSEGAGVIEQYF.

The chain joins TRBV30 to TRBJ1-5; D ambiguous. The CDR3 consists of 13 residues. Trimming left V 2 bases short and J 4 bases short, with 9 bases between. Germline V gene sequence: CDR1 GTSNPN, CDR2 SVGIG (reference sequence). The DNA for the CDR3 is TGTGCCTGGAGTAAACAGTTAAATCAGCCCCAGCATTTT. Its protein is CAWSKQLNQPQHF.

This clone has just one count. The chain is built from TRBV7-2 and TRBJ1-2, with D maybe TRBD1 (6 bases). The CDR3 sequence is 16 residues long. The V end was cut by 1 base, the J end by 4 bases, with 16 bases between. CDR1 and CDR2 (germline): SGHTA, FQGNSA. The CDR3 nucleotides are TGTGCCAGCAGCTTAGAGGGGCGGACAGCGATCTATGGCTACACCTTC. This gives the protein CASSLEGRTAIYGYTF.

The sample holds a few counts of this clone. V gene TRBV5-1 combines with J gene TRBJ1-6; TRBD1 might be the D (6 bases). Germline assignment: CDR1 SGHRS and CDR2 YFSETQ. The length of the CDR3 is 13 residues. Trimming cost V 3 bases and J 7 bases, with 8 bases left between them. In DNA, the CDR3 is TGCGCCAGCAGCTCGGACAGCAATTCACCCCTCCACTTT. The encoded protein is CASSSDSNSPLHF.

This clone occurred a few times. The gene calls are TRBV4-1 and TRBJ1-2; tentatively, D is TRBD1 (5 bases). V gave up 1 base and J gave up 2 bases, with 14 bases separating them. Germline V gives CDR1 MGHRA, CDR2 YSYEKL. The length of the CDR3 is 16 residues. The CDR3 protein is CASSQGGRAENYGYTF. CDR3 in DNA: TGCGCCAGCAGCCAAGGGGGCAGGGCCGAAAACTATGGCTACACCTTC.

The genes are TRBV6-2 or TRBV6-3 and TRBJ2-2, with no clear D. The germline gives CDR1 MNHEY, CDR2 SVGEGT. The CDR3 is 14 residues long. V was trimmed by 3 bases and J by 4 bases, leaving 9 bases between them. CDR3 nucleotides: TGTGCCAGCAGTTATCTCCTCTCCACCGGGGAGCTGTTTTTT. Translated: CASSYLLSTGELFF.

A few counts support this clone. V usage is TRBV7-6 and J usage is TRBJ1-4; TRBD1 matches 8 bases. This CDR3 has 14 residues. Germline V lookup: CDR1 SGHVS, CDR2 FNYEAQ. With 5 bases clipped from V and 3 bases from J, the junction kept 2 bases outside the gene matches. The CDR3: CASSPTGANEKLFF. CDR3 bases: TGTGCCAGCAGCCCGACAGGGGCTAATGAAAAACTGTTTTTT.

The table lists this clone with a few counts. This chain connects TRBV3-1 (or the pseudogene TRBV3-2) to TRBJ2-7; a possible D gene is TRBD1 (5 bases). Trimming took off 5 bases at V and 5 bases at J, with 16 bases between the two ends. CDR3 length equals 14 residues. Germline V gives CDR1 LGHDT, CDR2 YNNKEL (reference sequence). Written as DNA, the CDR3 is TGTGCCAGCAGCTCAGGGATGGGCCTGGACGAGCAGTACTTC. This gives the protein CASSSGMGLDEQYF.

The chain joins TRBV4-1 to TRBJ2-4, with 7 positions matching TRBD1. The CDR3 runs 18 residues. Germline V gives CDR1 MGHRA, CDR2 YSYEKL. V was clipped by 2 bases and J by 0 bases; unmatched bases: 10. CDR3 DNA: TGCGCCAGCAGCCAACTGACAGGGCTATTGCTAGCCAAAAACATTCAGTACTTC. Translating it yields CASSQLTGLLLAKNIQYF.